This TCR beta chain was identified in a study of shared clonotypes between healthy human individuals. Regarding the study as a whole: Across a handful of donors, naive CD4 shared approximately 4.5%, naive CD8 around 4%, memory CD4 less than 2.5%, memory CD8 over 0.3%.

The deep-level immunoSEQ assay was used. Measured with immunoSEQ multiplex PCR; TCRdb has only the in-frame clones, and not every one. The sample lists millions of clones, approximately 95% occurring once. The table lists this clone with a count of one. Antigen: not known. This CDR3 has 15 amino acids. Between the trimmed V and J ends, which lost 3 bases and 1 base, there was a span of 12 bases. Germline V lookup: CDR1 ENHRY, CDR2 SYGVKD. V usage is TRBV10-3 and J usage is TRBJ1-1, with D possibly TRBD1 on 5 matching bases. The sequence was obtained from a man aged 18 to 30 in good health. Some clones in this sample may be carry-over from other donors' samples. Material for sequencing was naive CD4+ T cells from PBMCs. Subset indicated: CD45RA+ positively selected. The CDR3 loop reads CAISDSLQANTEAFF. In nucleotides, the CDR3 is TGTGCCATCAGTGATTCTTTACAGGCGAACACTGAAGCTTTCTTT.